This T cell receptor beta chain came from a study of T cell responses to AZD1222 COVID-19 vaccine. On the study more broadly: Analysis merged second doses at about 4 or about 12 weeks. The study, taken as a whole, reports: Spike-specific TCR breadth and depth both grew after two AZD1222 doses. Donors in the cohort were predominantly white British and more often female, and clonal diversity was possibly underestimated.

Remarks on this clone: Its antigen is unknown.

Some clones are missing from TCRdb's copy, which holds only in-frame ones; the method was immunoSEQ multiplex PCR. This sample yields some 140,000 clones, of which approximately 90% are seen a single time; around 3% belongs to the top ten. This receptor was obtained from an adult in good health. Specimen: peripheral blood, collected on day 0 of AZD1222 vaccination.

The CDR3 sequence is CASSPERTGSLHF. CDR3 coding DNA: TGTGCCAGCTCACCGGAAAGGACAGGGTCTCTGCACTTT. The rearrangement uses TRBV18 and TRBJ1-6; TRBD1 aligns across 8 bases. Per germline, CDR1 KGHSH and CDR2 LQKENI. J was trimmed by 19 bases and V by 3 bases; bases with no gene match: 11. The CDR3 has 13 amino acids.